One and the same sample provided the 9 T cell receptor beta chains below, sequenced in a study of blood T cell repertoires in COVID-19. Measured with immunoSEQ multiplex PCR; TCRdb has only the in-frame clones, and not every one. The sample records approximately 170,000 clones, about 81% being singletons. The sequenced material came from peripheral blood. The receptors were gathered from a woman aged 80 or over with acute or convalescent COVID-19.

This chain connects TRBV24-1 to TRBJ2-5, with a tentative D call TRBD1 (8 bases). CDR1 and CDR2 (germline): KGHDR, SFDVKD. The V gene lost 4 bases and the J gene lost 7 bases, with 24 bases spanning the gap. The CDR3 has 17 residues. The CDR3, as DNA: TGTGCCACCAGTGAACCCGGACAGGGTTTGGGCGGGGGGACCCAGTACTTC. Its translation is CATSEPGQGLGGGTQYF.

The chain uses TRBV12-5 and TRBJ2-7; tentatively, D is TRBD1 (6 bases). The CDR3 spans 14 residues. Trimming shortened V by 3 bases and J by 3 bases, and 12 bases separated the two germline ends. Germline V CDR1 and CDR2: LGHNT, FRNRAP. CDR3 amino acids: CASGLSQGLYEQYF. CDR3 in DNA: TGTGCTAGTGGTTTATCCCAGGGGCTCTACGAGCAGTACTTC.

This chain joins TRBV5-1 and TRBJ1-5; D is possibly TRBD1 (6 bases). The CDR3 extends over 16 amino acids. Trimming removed 4 bases from V and 3 bases from J, with 17 bases in between. Looked up from germline, CDR1 is SGHRS and CDR2 is YFSETQ. The CDR3 is CASSLGDNRSNQPQHF. CDR3 DNA: TGCGCCAGCAGCCTAGGGGACAATCGCTCCAATCAGCCCCAGCATTTT.

The chain recombines TRBV13 with TRBJ1-6; TRBD1 aligns across 7 bases. The CDR3 extends over 14 amino acids. Germline CDR1 PRHDT, CDR2 FYEKMQ (reference sequence). The J segment lost 13 bases and the V segment lost 5 bases, leaving 11 bases of the junction unmatched. The CDR3 bases are TGTGCCAGCAGCCTGACAGGGCCTCAGCGGCCCCTCCACTTT. Translation gives CASSLTGPQRPLHF.

V usage is TRBV19 and J usage is TRBJ2-5, with a weak D call TRBD1 (6 bases). Germline V gene data show CDR1 as LNHDA and CDR2 as SQIVND (reference sequence). The CDR3 consists of 13 residues. The V gene lost 3 bases and the J gene lost 6 bases, with 11 bases spanning the gap. CDR3 residues: CASSIRQEKTQYF. The CDR3 DNA follows: TGTGCCAGTAGTATCCGACAGGAGAAGACCCAGTACTTC.

The rearrangement links TRBV7-2 to TRBJ2-3; D is perhaps TRBD2 (5 bases). Trimming pared 0 bases from V and 4 bases from J, leaving 11 bases between. Germline CDR1 SGHTA, CDR2 FQGNSA. There are 15 residues in the CDR3. The CDR3 reads CASSLAPSLSDTQYF. DNA for the CDR3: TGTGCCAGCAGCTTAGCCCCTAGCCTGTCAGATACGCAGTATTTT.

This sequence joins TRBV27 and TRBJ1-3; 10 nucleotides align to TRBD1. V lost 6 bases, J lost 4 bases, and 3 bases stayed unmatched. Germline loops: CDR1 MNHEY, CDR2 SMNVEV (reference sequence). The CDR3 has 14 amino acids. CDR3 sequence reads: CASRRTGGGNTIYF. In nucleotides, the CDR3 is TGTGCCAGCAGGCGGACAGGGGGAGGAAACACCATATATTTT.

The genes are TRBV5-1 and TRBJ1-1; D not resolved. V was trimmed by 0 bases and J by 1 base, leaving 10 bases between them. Germline CDR1 is SGHRS and CDR2 is YFSETQ. The CDR3 has 15 amino acids. The CDR3 sequence: CASSLDGLSNTEAFF. CDR3 sequence (DNA): TGCGCCAGCAGCTTGGATGGCTTATCGAACACTGAAGCTTTCTTT.

The chain uses TRBV4-2 and TRBJ2-1; 10 bases agree with TRBD2. CDR1 is LGHNA and CDR2 is YNFKEQ in the germline V gene. J was trimmed by 5 bases and V by 0 bases; bases with no gene match: 13. The CDR3 has 19 residues. The CDR3 loop is CASSQEGAGGLVGNNEQFF. In DNA, the CDR3 is TGTGCCAGCAGCCAAGAGGGAGCGGGGGGGCTTGTGGGGAACAATGAGCAGTTCTTC.